What follows are 32 T cell receptor beta chains derived from one specimen sequenced in a study of a mutant IDH1 vaccine in newly diagnosed glioma. These receptors' targets are unknown. The sample's time point: week 35, safety follow-up. In the vaccine, a single dose held 300 ug of the mutant IDH1 20-mer peptide, along with topical imiquimod. TCRdb's table, derived via immunoSEQ multiplex PCR, lists solely in-frame clones and lacks some. The sample lists around 32,000 clones; around 79% were seen once. The material was PBMCs, obtained from a glioma patient whose treatment included an IDH1 peptide vaccine. The receptor set was obtained from a woman in her thirties with glioma. Some clones in this sample may be carry-over from other donors' samples.

The gene calls are TRBV9 and TRBJ1-1; possible D gene TRBD1, 6 bases. The CDR3 covers 12 residues. The V and J ends lost 3 bases and 5 bases respectively, with 8 bases between them. Germline V gene sequence: CDR1 SGDLS, CDR2 YYNGEE. The CDR3 region has the DNA TGTGCCAGCAGCGGGAGGGGGACTGAAGCTTTCTTT. It specifies CASSGRGTEAFF.

The chain carries TRBV30 and TRBJ2-1, with a weak D call TRBD2 (6 bases). The CDR3 is 12 residues long. V lost 3 bases, J lost 3 bases, and 6 bases lay in between. The germline V gene has CDR1 GTSNPN and CDR2 SVGIG (reference sequence). The CDR3 region has the DNA TGTGCCTGGAGGACTAGCTACAATGAGCAGTTCTTC. Protein: CAWRTSYNEQFF.

The genes are TRBV5-1 and TRBJ2-3; D may correspond to TRBD1 or TRBD2 (5 bases each). The ends were cut back, 3 bases at V and 0 bases at J, with 14 bases in the middle. Germline V gives CDR1 SGHRS, CDR2 YFSETQ. This CDR3 has 16 amino acids. DNA for the CDR3: TGCGCCAGCAGCTCGGGACCGGGACGGAGCACAGATACGCAGTATTTT. As protein: CASSSGPGRSTDTQYF.

This chain joins TRBV18 and TRBJ1-1; D gene uncertain. V lost 0 bases and J lost 4, with 12 bases in between. This CDR3 contains 15 residues. Per germline, CDR1 KGHSH and CDR2 LQKENI. CDR3 DNA sequence: TGTGCCAGCTCACCACCGATAAGTGGGAGCACTGAAGCTTTCTTT. Encoded protein: CASSPPISGSTEAFF.

The chain joins TRBV25-1 to TRBJ2-2; D assignment may be TRBD1 or TRBD2 (5 bases each). V was clipped by 2 bases and J by 2 bases, with 12 bases between them. Germline V gene sequence: CDR1 MGHDK, CDR2 SYGVNS. CDR3 size: 16 residues. CDR3 amino acids: CASSERGPPNTGELFF. In DNA, the CDR3 is TGTGCCAGCAGTGAACGGGGACCACCTAACACCGGGGAGCTGTTTTTT.

V is TRBV10-3 and J is TRBJ1-1, with 9 bases lining up with TRBD1. The CDR3 is 17 residues long. The trim removed 3 bases at V and 4 bases at J, leaving 12 bases unmatched. CDR1 is ENHRY, CDR2 SYGVKD, per germline. The CDR3 loop reads CAISDGSTGGLRTEAFF. CDR3 DNA: TGTGCCATCAGTGACGGGTCGACAGGGGGACTTCGCACTGAAGCTTTCTTT.

V is TRBV10-3 and J is TRBJ2-7, with 7 bases lining up with TRBD2. Looked up from germline, CDR1 is ENHRY and CDR2 is SYGVKD. V lost 5 bases and J lost 6; bases outside the gene matches: 4. The CDR3 has 12 residues. The CDR3 loop is CAISTWGGEQYF. The CDR3 DNA reads as TGTGCCATCAGTACTTGGGGGGGCGAGCAGTACTTC.

This clone was counted between two and nine times. The chain employs TRBV4-2 and TRBJ1-4; no reliable D call. Trimming cost V 7 bases and J 5 bases, with 11 bases left between them. The CDR3 totals 13 residues. Looked up from germline, CDR1 is LGHNA and CDR2 is YNFKEQ. This CDR3 is CASTLMINEKLFF. Written as DNA, the CDR3 is TGTGCCAGCACCTTAATGATAAATGAAAAACTGTTTTTT.

The chain employs TRBV9 and TRBJ2-3; TRBD2 matches 12 bases. V was pared by 8 bases and J by 0 bases, with 7 bases of the junction left unmatched. This CDR3 region has 16 residues. Germline CDR1 and CDR2: SGDLS and YYNGEE. The CDR3 DNA follows: TGTGCCAGTACTAGCGGGAGGTCAGGGAGCACAGATACGCAGTATTTT. Translating gives CASTSGRSGSTDTQYF.

This clone occurred once. This chain joins TRBV5-6 and TRBJ2-2; 8 nucleotides agree with TRBD1. The V gene's germline CDR1 is SGHDT and CDR2 YYEEEE. V lost 5 bases and J lost 2; bases outside the gene matches: 8. The CDR3 consists of 16 residues. The CDR3 DNA sequence: TGTGCCAGCAGTCCGGGAACAGGGGGTAACACCGGGGAGCTGTTTTTT. Its translation: CASSPGTGGNTGELFF.

This clone was seen only once. The chain recombines TRBV19 with TRBJ1-2, with TRBD1 matching 7 bases. After removal of 6 bases from V and 4 bases from J, the junction contained 8 bases not matched to a gene. CDR1 LNHDA and CDR2 SQIVND come from the germline V gene (reference sequence). The CDR3 has 14 residues. CDR3 residues: CASSPTGNSYGYTF. DNA of the CDR3: TGTGCCAGTAGCCCGACAGGGAACAGCTATGGCTACACCTTC.

The chain couples TRBV5-4 to TRBJ1-1, with unresolved D. Germline V lookup: CDR1 SGHNT, CDR2 YYREEE (reference sequence). V lost 5 bases and J lost 4, with 12 bases in between. This CDR3 is built from 13 residues. CDR3 loop: CASSPGVRTEAFF. The CDR3 bases are TGTGCCAGCAGTCCGGGCGTACGCACTGAAGCTTTCTTT.

The V gene is TRBV27, the J gene TRBJ2-7; 8 bases match TRBD1. This CDR3 has 15 amino acids. The V segment lost 2 bases and the J segment 3 bases; nucleotides outside the gene matches: 6. Germline CDR1 reads MNHEY; CDR2 reads SMNVEV (reference sequence). CDR3 nucleotides: TGTGCCAGCAGTTTACGGACAGGGCTAAACTACGAGCAGTACTTC. Translation: CASSLRTGLNYEQYF.

This clone was seen once. The CDR3 here is CASQGGGDYEQYF. CDR3 bases: TGTGCCTCCCAGGGAGGGGGCGACTACGAGCAGTACTTC. The chain employs TRBV28 and TRBJ2-7; the D call may be TRBD1 or TRBD2 (7 bases each). CDR3 size: 13 residues. Trimming shortened V by 11 bases and J by 3 bases, and 17 bases separated the two germline ends. Germline V gene data show CDR1 as MDHEN and CDR2 as SYDVKM. The full variable domain, with the rest looked up from reference TRBV28 and TRBJ2-7, is DVKVTQSSRYLVKRTGEKVFLECVQDMDHENMFWYRQDPGLGLRLIYFSYDVKMKEKGDIPEGYSVSREKKERFSLILESASTNQTSMYLCASQGGGDYEQYFGPGTRLTVT.

The chain joins TRBV6-1 to TRBJ2-1; 7 positions agree with TRBD1. Germline loops: CDR1 MNHNS, CDR2 SASEGT. This CDR3 has 15 residues. Trimming at V came to 3 bases and at J to 1 base, leaving 3 bases not matched to a gene. The CDR3 sequence: CASSDGTVSYNEQFF. In nucleotides, the CDR3 is TGTGCCAGCAGTGACGGGACAGTGTCCTACAATGAGCAGTTCTTC.

The V call is TRBV6-1, the J call TRBJ2-3; D is possibly TRBD2 (5 bases). Trimming left V 6 bases short and J 5 bases short, with 6 bases between. The CDR3 consists of 11 residues. Germline V gives CDR1 MNHNS, CDR2 SASEGT. CDR3 amino acids: CASRREDTQYF. The DNA of the CDR3 is TGTGCCAGCAGGAGGGAAGATACGCAGTATTTT.

The chain has TRBV6-1 and TRBJ2-4; D ambiguous. Looked up from germline, CDR1 is MNHNS and CDR2 is SASEGT. This CDR3 spans 14 amino acids. V lost 2 bases to trimming and J lost 8 bases, with 13 bases between them. The CDR3 loop reads CASSERPDLDIQYF. In nucleotides, the CDR3 is TGTGCCAGCAGTGAAAGACCGGATCTTGACATTCAGTACTTC.

The chain links TRBV5-1 to TRBJ2-1; 9 bases fit TRBD2. The length of the CDR3 is 15 residues. Trimming removed 2 bases from V and 4 bases from J; junction bases left unmatched: 4. Germline CDR1 and CDR2: SGHRS and YFSETQ. CDR3 coding DNA: TGCGCCAGCAGCTTAGCGGGAGGAAATTACAATGAGCAGTTCTTC. It translates to CASSLAGGNYNEQFF.

CDR3: CSVEGLTLAGSYNEQFF. The DNA for the CDR3 is TGCAGCGTTGAAGGCCTCACTCTAGCGGGATCCTACAATGAGCAGTTCTTC. The chain joins TRBV29-1 to TRBJ2-1, with TRBD2 matching over 9 bases. The CDR3 runs to 17 residues. CDR1 is SQVTM, CDR2 ANQGSEA, per germline. V lost 1 base and J lost 1; bases outside the gene matches: 8.

The genes are TRBV6-5 and TRBJ1-1, with 8 bases aligning to TRBD1. V dropped 5 bases and J dropped 6; count of bases not matched to a gene: 8. CDR3 length: 14 amino acids. In germline, CDR1 is MNHEY, CDR2 SVGAGI. CDR3 coding DNA: TGTGCCAGCAGTGGACAGGGTGGTTATGCTGAAGCTTTCTTT. Translated: CASSGQGGYAEAFF.

This chain joins TRBV30 and TRBJ2-7; 7 bases map to TRBD1. V trimming: 2 bases; J trimming: 4 bases; junction bases outside the gene matches: 5. The CDR3 is 13 amino acids. The V gene's germline CDR1 is GTSNPN and CDR2 SVGIG (reference sequence). CDR3 region: CAWSLTGQYEQYF. DNA of the CDR3: TGTGCCTGGAGTCTAACGGGACAGTACGAGCAGTACTTC.

V usage is TRBV7-9 and J usage is TRBJ2-2, with D uncertain. V lost 7 bases and J lost 8, with 11 bases in between. This CDR3 spans 12 amino acids. The germline gives CDR1 SEHNR, CDR2 FQNEAQ (reference sequence). As DNA, the CDR3 is TGTGCCAGCACCCGCTCTGTGGGGGAGCTGTTTTTT. This encodes CASTRSVGELFF.

The chain carries TRBV7-9 and TRBJ1-1; maybe TRBD1 (6 bases). V dropped 3 bases and J dropped 4 bases, with 18 bases sitting between them. Germline V gives CDR1 SEHNR, CDR2 FQNEAQ (reference sequence). CDR3 size: 16 residues. CDR3 coding DNA: TGTGCCAGCAGCTTCTACAGGGACGTCCGTGGCACTGAAGCTTTCTTT. Translated, it gives CASSFYRDVRGTEAFF.

This clone is a singleton in its sample. A read error may produce the germline difference seen at one junction end. Other nucleotide sequences in the sample specify the same CDR3. V gene TRBV5-6 combines with J gene TRBJ1-1; D gene ambiguous. The CDR3 consists of 14 residues. CDR1 and CDR2 (germline): SGHDT, YYEEEE. CDR3 DNA sequence: TGTGCCAGCAGCTTGGTACAGAGGAACACTGAAGCTTTTTTT. Translating it yields CASSLVQRNTEAFF.

The V and J genes are TRBV19 and TRBJ2-7; no definite D call. The V end was cut by 5 bases, the J end by 6 bases, with 11 bases between. CDR3 size: 12 residues. Germline values: CDR1 LNHDA, CDR2 SQIVND (reference sequence). The CDR3 DNA is TGTGCCAGTAGTGCGGCCCCTCCCGAGCAGTACTTC. This gives the protein CASSAAPPEQYF.

This clone was seen only once. This chain uses TRBV9 with TRBJ2-3, with D unclear. Per germline, CDR1 SGDLS and CDR2 YYNGEE. The CDR3 has 16 residues. The V gene lost 0 bases and the J gene lost 0 bases, with 11 bases spanning the gap. The CDR3 DNA follows: TGTGCCAGCAGCGTAGAGGGTCTCTCTAGCACAGATACGCAGTATTTT. Its translation is CASSVEGLSSTDTQYF.

The rearrangement joins TRBV4-2 to TRBJ1-1; 8 bases align to TRBD1. This CDR3 has 19 amino acids. Germline-derived CDR1 and CDR2 are LGHNA and YNFKEQ. The ends lost 4 bases at V and 1 base at J; junction bases unmatched: 17. CDR3 protein: CASSLGAGQGSPSNTEAFF. The CDR3 region has the DNA TGTGCCAGCAGCCTCGGAGCAGGACAGGGTTCGCCTTCGAACACTGAAGCTTTCTTT.

This clone appeared a single time. The chain joins TRBV7-9 to TRBJ2-5; 11 bases are a match to TRBD1. The CDR3 runs 15 residues. J was trimmed by 5 bases and V by 5 bases; bases with no gene match: 7. From germline, CDR1 is SEHNR and CDR2 FQNEAQ (reference sequence). The DNA of the CDR3 is TGTGCCAGCAGCCTAGGACAGGGGGCCGTCGAGACCCAGTACTTC. Translation gives CASSLGQGAVETQYF.

The chain recombines TRBV11-1 with TRBJ2-7; 12 bases agree with TRBD1. Germline lookup yields CDR1 SGHAT and CDR2 FQDESV (reference sequence). There are 15 residues in the CDR3. Germline trimming cut 5 bases from V and 6 bases from J; bases unmatched to any gene: 8. CDR3 protein: CASSLGDRGRSEQYF. In nucleotides, the CDR3 is TGTGCCAGCAGCCTAGGGGACAGGGGGCGAAGCGAGCAGTACTTC.

CDR3 sequence reads: CASSKGTDQETQYF. CDR3 nucleotides: TGTGCCAGCAGCAAAGGGACAGACCAAGAGACCCAGTACTTC. The chain recombines TRBV21-1 with TRBJ2-5; the D call TRBD1 from the table was never checked on the DNA. TRBV21-1 represents a pseudogene. The CDR3 spans 14 residues.

V usage is TRBV7-8 and J usage is TRBJ2-5; no definite D call. The germline V gene encodes CDR1 SGHVS and CDR2 FQNEAQ. The length of the CDR3 is 15 residues. With 1 base removed from V and 0 bases from J, the gap between germline ends came to 9 bases. CDR3 sequence (DNA): TGTGCCAGCAGCTTAGGAGCTACGTACCAAGAGACCCAGTACTTC. This sequence encodes CASSLGATYQETQYF. The whole variable domain, remainder taken from reference TRBV7-8 and TRBJ2-5, is GAGVSQSPRYKVAKRGQDVALRCDPISGHVSLFWYQQALGQGPEFLTYFQNEAQLDKSGLPSDRFFAERPEGSVSTLKIQRTQQEDSAVYLCASSLGATYQETQYFGPGTRLLVL.

The V call is TRBV15, the J call TRBJ2-3, with 14 positions matching TRBD2. The CDR3 is 17 amino acids. Trimming cost V 5 bases and J 8 bases; bases outside gene matches: 12. Germline V lookup: CDR1 LNHNV, CDR2 YYDKDF (reference sequence). CDR3: CATSPIRGLAGEGTQYF. The CDR3 DNA reads as TGTGCCACCAGCCCAATTCGGGGACTAGCGGGAGAGGGTACGCAGTATTTT.